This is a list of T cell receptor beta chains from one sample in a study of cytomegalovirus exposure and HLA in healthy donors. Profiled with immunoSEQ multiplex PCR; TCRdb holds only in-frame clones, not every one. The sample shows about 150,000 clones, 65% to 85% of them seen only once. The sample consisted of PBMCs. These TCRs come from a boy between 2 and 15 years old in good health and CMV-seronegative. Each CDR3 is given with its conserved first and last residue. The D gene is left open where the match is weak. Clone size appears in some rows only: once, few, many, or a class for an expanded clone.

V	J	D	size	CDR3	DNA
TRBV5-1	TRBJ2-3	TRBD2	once	CASSLMDSGRQFTDTQYF	TGCGCCAGCAGCTTAATGGATAGCGGGAGGCAGTTCACAGATACGCAGTATTTT
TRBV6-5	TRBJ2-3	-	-	CASSSPGSYTQYF	TGTGCCAGCAGTTCTCCGGGATCATATACGCAGTATTTT
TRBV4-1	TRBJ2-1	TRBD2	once	CASSPSGSSYNEQFF	TGCGCCAGCAGCCCTAGCGGGAGCTCCTACAATGAGCAGTTCTTC
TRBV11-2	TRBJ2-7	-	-	CASIKGPNIGGSYEQYF	TGTGCCAGCATCAAGGGGCCAAATATAGGCGGTTCCTACGAGCAGTACTTC
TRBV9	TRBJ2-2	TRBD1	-	CASSVEGQYTGELFF	TGTGCCAGCAGCGTAGAGGGACAGTACACCGGGGAGCTGTTTTTT
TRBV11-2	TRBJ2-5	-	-	CASSRLGLSKETQYF	TGTGCCAGCAGCCGTCTGGGACTTTCCAAAGAGACCCAGTACTTC
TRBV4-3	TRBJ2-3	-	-	CASSPSAPPDTQYF	TGCGCCAGCAGCCCCAGCGCCCCCCCAGATACGCAGTATTTT
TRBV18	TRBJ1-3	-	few	CASSPSSGNTIYF	TGTGCCAGCTCACCCAGCTCTGGAAACACCATATATTTT
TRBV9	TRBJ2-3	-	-	CASSVSLEGDTQYF	TGTGCCAGCAGCGTCTCACTAGAGGGAGATACGCAGTATTTT
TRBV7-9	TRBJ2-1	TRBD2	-	CASSPPGEREYNEQFF	TGTGCCAGCAGCCCCCCCGGGGAGCGGGAATACAATGAGCAGTTCTTC
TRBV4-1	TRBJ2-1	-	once	CASSQAGGGYNEQFF	TGCGCCAGCAGCCAAGCCGGAGGCGGGTACAATGAGCAGTTCTTC
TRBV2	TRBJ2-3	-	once	CASMTGRSADTQYF	TGTGCCAGCATGACGGGTAGGAGTGCAGATACGCAGTATTTT
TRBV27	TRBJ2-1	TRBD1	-	CASSLFGTGVRLDSYNEQFF	TGTGCCAGCAGTTTGTTCGGGACAGGGGTCCGGTTAGACTCCTACAATGAGCAGTTCTTC
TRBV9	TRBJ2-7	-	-	CASSVDLGVGYEQYF	TGTGCCAGCAGCGTAGATCTCGGGGTTGGCTACGAGCAGTACTTC
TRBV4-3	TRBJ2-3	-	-	CASSLEASVPDTQYF	TGCGCCAGCAGCCTGGAGGCCAGTGTCCCAGATACGCAGTATTTT
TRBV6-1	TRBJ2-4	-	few	CASSDSVFKNIQYF	TGTGCCAGCAGTGATTCTGTCTTCAAAAACATTCAGTACTTC
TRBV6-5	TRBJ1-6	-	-	CASSRDSYNSPLHF	TGTGCCAGCAGTCGTGACAGCTATAATTCACCCCTCCACTTT
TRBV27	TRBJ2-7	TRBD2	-	CASSRALAGSSYEQYF	TGTGCCAGCAGTCGCGCCCTAGCGGGTAGCTCCTACGAGCAGTACTTC
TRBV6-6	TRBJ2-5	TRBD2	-	CASTIAGEGETQYF	TGTGCCAGCACCATAGCGGGAGAGGGAGAGACCCAGTACTTC
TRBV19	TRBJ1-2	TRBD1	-	CASSLQLQGEANYGYTF	TGTGCCAGTAGTCTCCAACTACAGGGGGAGGCGAACTATGGCTACACCTTC
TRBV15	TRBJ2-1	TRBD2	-	CATSRAGLAGPSYNEQFF	TGTGCCACCAGCAGGGCGGGACTAGCGGGGCCCTCCTACAATGAGCAGTTCTTC
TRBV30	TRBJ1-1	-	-	CAWGGHNEAFF	TGTGCCTGGGGGGGACATAATGAAGCTTTCTTT
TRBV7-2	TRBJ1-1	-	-	CASSLPGYGEAFF	TGTGCCAGCAGCTTACCAGGGTATGGTGAAGCTTTCTTT
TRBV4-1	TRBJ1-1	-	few	CASSQVGTEPTEAFF	TGCGCCAGCAGCCAAGTGGGGACTGAGCCCACTGAAGCTTTCTTT
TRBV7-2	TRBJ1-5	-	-	CASSLNPGTISNQPQHF	TGTGCCAGCAGCTTAAATCCCGGGACAATCAGCAATCAGCCCCAGCATTTT
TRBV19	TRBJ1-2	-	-	CASSKTGTTDTVTF	TGTGCCAGTAGTAAGACCGGGACAACCGACACGGTCACCTTC
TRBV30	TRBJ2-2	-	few	CAWRLANTGELFF	TGTGCCTGGAGGTTAGCGAACACCGGGGAGCTGTTTTTT
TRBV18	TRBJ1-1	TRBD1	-	CASSPGQGRSMNTEAFF	TGTGCCAGCTCTCCTGGACAGGGGCGTTCCATGAACACTGAAGCTTTCTTT
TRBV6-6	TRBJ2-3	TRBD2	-	CASSIRTSGRTDTQYF	TGTGCCAGCAGCATCCGGACTAGCGGGAGGACAGATACGCAGTATTTT
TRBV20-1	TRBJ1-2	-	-	CSARTVNGYTF	TGCAGTGCAAGGACAGTAAATGGCTACACCTTC
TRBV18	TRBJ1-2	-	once	CASSPDSLSYGYTF	TGTGCCAGCTCACCAGACAGCTTGTCCTATGGCTACACCTTC
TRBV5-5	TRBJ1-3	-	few	CASSLVGEPGNTIYF	TGTGCCAGCAGCTTGGTCGGGGAGCCTGGAAACACCATATATTTT
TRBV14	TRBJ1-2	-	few	CASSQEMRGVNYGYTF	TGTGCCAGCAGCCAAGAGATGCGGGGTGTAAACTATGGCTACACCTTC
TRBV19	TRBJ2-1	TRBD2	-	CASTSGTSYNEQFF	TGTGCCAGTACATCAGGGACTAGCTACAATGAGCAGTTCTTC
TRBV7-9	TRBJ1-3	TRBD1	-	CASSLEGQGPTGNTIYF	TGTGCCAGCAGCTTAGAAGGACAGGGCCCAACTGGAAACACCATATATTTT
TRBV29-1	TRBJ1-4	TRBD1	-	CSVRTGGEKLFF	TGCAGCGTTAGGACAGGGGGAGAAAAACTGTTTTTT
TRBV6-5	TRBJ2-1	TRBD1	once	CASSPRDRFGNEQFF	TGTGCCAGCAGCCCCAGGGACAGATTTGGAAATGAGCAGTTCTTC
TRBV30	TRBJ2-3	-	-	CAWSVRGITDTQYF	TGTGCCTGGAGTGTACGGGGAATAACAGATACGCAGTATTTT
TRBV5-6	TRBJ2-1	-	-	CASSLLTGGSRGYNEQFF	TGTGCCAGCAGCTTATTGACAGGCGGGTCCCGGGGTTACAATGAGCAGTTCTTC
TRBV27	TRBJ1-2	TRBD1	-	CASSFQTGGDYGYTF	TGTGCCAGCAGTTTCCAAACAGGGGGTGACTATGGCTACACCTTC
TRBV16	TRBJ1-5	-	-	CASSHLNSYNQPQHF	TGTGCCAGCAGCCACCTAAACAGTTACAATCAGCCCCAGCATTTT
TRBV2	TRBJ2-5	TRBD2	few	CASSELAGGEEGGETQYF	TGTGCCAGCAGTGAACTAGCGGGAGGCGAGGAGGGGGGGGAGACCCAGTACTTC
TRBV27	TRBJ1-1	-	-	CASSEAENTEAFF	TGTGCCAGCAGCGAAGCGGAGAACACTGAAGCTTTCTTT
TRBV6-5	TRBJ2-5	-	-	CASSYYQGQETQYF	TGTGCCAGCAGTTACTATCAGGGCCAAGAGACCCAGTACTTC
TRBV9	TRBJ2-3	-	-	CASSPGTVPGGTQYF	TGTGCCAGCAGCCCCGGGACAGTACCCGGGGGTACGCAGTATTTT
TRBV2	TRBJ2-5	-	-	CARRYRTQETQYF	TGTGCCAGACGGTACCGTACCCAAGAGACCCAGTACTTC
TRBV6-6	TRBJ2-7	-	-	CASSYPDIKQEQYF	TGTGCCAGCAGTTACCCCGACATCAAGCAGGAGCAGTACTTC
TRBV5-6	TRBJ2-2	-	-	CASSFIAGTGTGELFF	TGTGCCAGCAGCTTTATCGCGGGAACGGGGACCGGGGAGCTGTTTTTT
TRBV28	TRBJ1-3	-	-	CASSLSTRDGSGNTIYF	TGTGCCAGCAGTTTATCTACTCGCGATGGCTCTGGAAACACCATATATTTT